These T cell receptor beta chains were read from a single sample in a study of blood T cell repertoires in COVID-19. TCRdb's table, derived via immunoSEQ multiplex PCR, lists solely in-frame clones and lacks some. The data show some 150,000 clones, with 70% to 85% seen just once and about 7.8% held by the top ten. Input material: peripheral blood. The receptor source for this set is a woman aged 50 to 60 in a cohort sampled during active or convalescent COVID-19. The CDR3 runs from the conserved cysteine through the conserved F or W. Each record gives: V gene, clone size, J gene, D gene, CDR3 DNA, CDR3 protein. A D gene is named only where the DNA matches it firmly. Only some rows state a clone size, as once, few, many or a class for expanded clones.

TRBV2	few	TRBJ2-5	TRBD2	TGTGCCAGCAGTGAGTTGGGACTAGAAGCTTGGGAGACCCAGTACTTC	CASSELGLEAWETQYF
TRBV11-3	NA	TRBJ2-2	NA	TGTGCCAGCAGCTTTCAGGGATCGGACACCGGGGAGCTGTTTTTT	CASSFQGSDTGELFF
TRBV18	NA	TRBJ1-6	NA	TGTGCCAGCTCACCGGAGAGGCTTGAGATGTCACCCCTCCACTTT	CASSPERLEMSPLHF
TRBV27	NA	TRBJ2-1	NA	TGTGCCAGGGGCAATTACAATGAGCAGTTCTTC	CARGNYNEQFF
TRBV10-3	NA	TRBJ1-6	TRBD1	TGTGCCATCAGTGAGGGGGACAGACAAAATTCACCCCTCCACTTT	CAISEGDRQNSPLHF
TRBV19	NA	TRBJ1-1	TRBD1	TGTGCCAGTACTAGGGGGCCCTACACTGAAGCTTTCTTT	CASTRGPYTEAFF
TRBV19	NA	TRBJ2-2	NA	TGTGCCAGTAAAAGACAGGATATTACCGGGGAGCTGTTTTTT	CASKRQDITGELFF
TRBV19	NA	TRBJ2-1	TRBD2	TGTGCCAGTAGTACCGACCATAGCGGGGGGGGCTCCTACAATGAGCAGTTCTTC	CASSTDHSGGGSYNEQFF
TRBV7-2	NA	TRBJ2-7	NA	TGTGCCAGCGTGGGGAGAAACGAGCAGTACTTC	CASVGRNEQYF
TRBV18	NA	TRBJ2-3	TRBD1	TGTGCCAGCTCAAGGGACAGGGTGGGCACAGATACGCAGTATTTT	CASSRDRVGTDTQYF
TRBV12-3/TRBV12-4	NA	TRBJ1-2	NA	TGTGCCAGCCGAAGACCGGGGGGCCATGGCTACACCTTC	CASRRPGGHGYTF
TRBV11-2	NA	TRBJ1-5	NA	TGTGCCAGCAGTCCCAATCGGGGCAATCAGCCCCAGCATTTT	CASSPNRGNQPQHF
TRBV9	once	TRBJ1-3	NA	TGTGCCAGCAGCGCCGAACTCCCCCTCTCTGGAAACACCATATATTTT	CASSAELPLSGNTIYF
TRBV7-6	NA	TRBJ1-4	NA	TGTGCCAGCAGCCGTACAGTGGATACCTTTGAAAAACTGTTTTTT	CASSRTVDTFEKLFF
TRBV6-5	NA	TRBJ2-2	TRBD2	TGTGCCAGCTCCGGACTAGCGGGGGACACCGGGGAGCTGTTTTTT	CASSGLAGDTGELFF
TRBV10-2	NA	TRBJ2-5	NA	TGCGCCAGCAGTGAGTCTTCGCAGGGAGGGGGGACCCAGTACTTC	CASSESSQGGGTQYF
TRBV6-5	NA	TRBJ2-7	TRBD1	TGTGCCAGCGGCGGACAGGGGGCCTACGAGCAGTACTTC	CASGGQGAYEQYF
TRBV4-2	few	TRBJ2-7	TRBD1	TGTGCCAGCAGCCAAGATGTAGCAGGGGGCGACGAGCAGTACTTC	CASSQDVAGGDEQYF
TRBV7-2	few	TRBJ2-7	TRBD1	TGTGCCAGCAGCTCCAACAGGGGTCCCTACGAGCAGTACTTC	CASSSNRGPYEQYF
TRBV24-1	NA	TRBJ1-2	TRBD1	TGTGCCACCAGTGATGACAGGGGGCTTGGAGGCTACACCTTC	CATSDDRGLGGYTF
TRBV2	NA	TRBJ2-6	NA	TGTGCCAGCAGTGCCCAGGGTGCTGGGGCCAACGTCCTGACTTTC	CASSAQGAGANVLTF
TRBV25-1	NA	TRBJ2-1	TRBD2	TGTGCCAGCAGTGGCCCGGGAGGGACGCAACCTAATGAGCAGTTCTTC	CASSGPGGTQPNEQFF
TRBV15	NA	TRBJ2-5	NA	TGTGCCACCAGCAGAGATCGAGGGTCAGAGACCCAGTACTTC	CATSRDRGSETQYF
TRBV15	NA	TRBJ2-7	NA	TGTGCCACCAGCGCAACAGGGAAGATCTCCTACGAGCAGTACTTC	CATSATGKISYEQYF
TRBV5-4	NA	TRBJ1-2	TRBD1	TGTGCCAGCAGCCCCCTGTCGACAGGGAAGAACTATGGCTACACCTTC	CASSPLSTGKNYGYTF
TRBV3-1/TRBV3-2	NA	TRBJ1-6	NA	TGTGCCAGCAGCCAAGTCTTAGGGGGGGGATCACCCCTCCACTTT	CASSQVLGGGSPLHF
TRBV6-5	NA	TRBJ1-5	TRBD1	TGTGCCAGCAGTTACCGACAGGGCTACCAGCCCCAGCATTTT	CASSYRQGYQPQHF
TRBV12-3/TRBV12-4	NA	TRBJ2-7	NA	TGTGCCAGCAGTCCTCCCCCCCCTACCGAGCAGTACTTC	CASSPPPPTEQYF
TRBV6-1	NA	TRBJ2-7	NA	TGTGCCAGCAGTGAAAGGGGTTACGAGCAGTACTTC	CASSERGYEQYF
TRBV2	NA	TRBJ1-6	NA	TGTGCCAGCAGGTTCCAGGGCCTCAATAATTCACCCCTCCACTTT	CASRFQGLNNSPLHF
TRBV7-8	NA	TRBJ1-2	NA	TGTGCCAGCAGCTTAGCGTTAACTCCTAACTATGGCTACACCTTC	CASSLALTPNYGYTF
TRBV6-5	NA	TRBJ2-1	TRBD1	TGTGCCAGCAGTCGACAGGGGGCCTTATACAATGAGCAGTTCTTC	CASSRQGALYNEQFF
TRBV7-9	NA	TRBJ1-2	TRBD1	TGTGCCAGCAGCTCCGGACAGGGAGACTATGGCTACACCTTC	CASSSGQGDYGYTF
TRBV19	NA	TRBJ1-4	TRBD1	TGTGCCAGTAGTCCCCGGACAGGGTCGGATGAAAAACTGTTTTTT	CASSPRTGSDEKLFF
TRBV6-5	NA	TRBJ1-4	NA	TGTGCCAGCAGCCCCCGACCGCGGTTTAATGAAAAACTGTTTTTT	CASSPRPRFNEKLFF
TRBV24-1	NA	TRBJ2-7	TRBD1	TGTGCCACCAGTGATTGGGGGACAGGGGGCTCTTACGAGCAGTACTTC	CATSDWGTGGSYEQYF
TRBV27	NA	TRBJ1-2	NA	TGTGCCAGCAGTTTTCACGACAGCCTCTGGACAGAAGGCTACACCTTC	CASSFHDSLWTEGYTF
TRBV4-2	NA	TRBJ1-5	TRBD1	TGTGCCAGCAGCGGCGACAGGGATAATCAGCCCCAGCATTTT	CASSGDRDNQPQHF
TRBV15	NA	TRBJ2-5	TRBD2	TGTGCCACCAGCAGAGATGGACTAGCGGGGTTACAAGAGACCCAGTACTTC	CATSRDGLAGLQETQYF